Below, 3 T cell receptor beta chains from the same sample are listed, as sequenced in a study of cytomegalovirus exposure and HLA in healthy donors (dated by TCRdb to 2016 to 2017). Library method: the immunoSEQ multiplex PCR assay. TCRdb carries this immuneACCESS record with in-frame sequences only. Its versions omit some clonotypes, under half of them owing to an unresolved V gene in the studies checked, with the rest unexplained. The sample yields roughly 170,000 clones; about 80% were counted once. The ten largest clones capture about 2.8% of the sample. The sequenced material came from PBMCs. The receptors originated from a woman younger than 30 in good health and CMV-seropositive.

This chain connects TRBV2 to TRBJ1-1; D ambiguous. The CDR3 has 13 amino acids. The ends were cut back, 5 bases at V and 3 bases at J, with 10 bases in the middle. Germline V gives CDR1 SNHLY, CDR2 FYNNEI. The CDR3 region is CASSLEVDTEAFF. The CDR3 nucleotides read TGTGCCAGCAGTTTAGAGGTGGACACTGAAGCTTTCTTT. The full variable domain, in which reference TRBV2 and TRBJ1-1 provide the parts outside the CDR3, is EPEVTQTPSHQVTQMGQEVILRCVPISNHLYFYWYRQILGQKVEFLVSFYNNEISEKSEIFDDQFSVERPDGSNFTLKIRSTKLEDSAMYFCASSLEVDTEAFFGQGTRLTVV.

The chain links TRBV5-6 to TRBJ1-1, with D unresolved. Deletions cut 0 bases from V and 2 bases from J, with 11 bases between. Germline CDR1 is SGHDT and CDR2 is YYEEEE. The CDR3 covers 15 residues. The CDR3 spells CASSLVALLNTEAFF. CDR3 sequence (DNA): TGTGCCAGCAGCTTGGTGGCTTTACTAAACACTGAAGCTTTCTTT.

This rearrangement joins TRBV9 to TRBJ1-2; 8 bases agree with TRBD1. This CDR3 has 17 residues. V trimming: 4 bases; J trimming: 6 bases; junction bases outside the gene matches: 17. CDR1 is SGDLS, CDR2 YYNGEE, per germline. The CDR3 reads CASSPLGTGVIMNGYTF. The CDR3 bases are TGTGCCAGCAGCCCCTTGGGGACAGGTGTTATTATGAATGGCTACACCTTC.